This T cell receptor (beta chain) was recovered during a study of T cells in Graves' hyperthyroidism and ophthalmopathy. Study background: Before any treatment, at initial diagnosis, peripheral blood was collected. Study observations and caveats: Most clonotypes expanded in the thyroid (above 0.001) were also present in blood. The authors' 13 V-J model separated ophthalmopathy from stable hyperthyroidism.

Regions amplified from RNA transcripts were the TCR beta CDR3 regions. The study used the HTBI primer set for a first-round RT-PCR of the TCR CDR3. TCRdb independently ran MiXCR on the multiplex PCR reads; one entry per CDR3 protein. The data hold 410,000 or so distinct CDR3 sequences, with roughly 15% observed a single time. This clonotype showed up many times. Its antigen is undetermined. Germline V gives CDR1 SGHRS, CDR2 YFSETQ. This CDR3 has 17 amino acids. V was pared by 4 bases and J by 3 bases, with 20 bases between. Material for sequencing was blood. This receptor was obtained from a man younger than 35 with Graves' ophthalmopathy. The chain employs TRBV5-1 and TRBJ1-3; D is perhaps TRBD1 (6 bases). The DNA of the CDR3 is TGCGCCAGCAGCGGGGGTCCGGACAGTGGTTATGGAAACACCATATATTTT. Protein sequence: CASSGGPDSGYGNTIYF.